This T cell receptor (beta chain) comes out of a study of T cells in Graves' hyperthyroidism and ophthalmopathy. In the study overall: Upon initial diagnosis and before any treatment, peripheral blood was collected. Study conclusions and caveats: The model identified upcoming ophthalmopathy a median about six months ahead of onset.

Deletions cut 1 base from V and 4 bases from J, with 13 bases between. The CDR3 spans 14 residues. The germline V gene has CDR1 DFQATT and CDR2 SNEGSKA (reference sequence). RNA transcripts served as the template for amplifying TCR beta CDR3 regions. A first-round RT-PCR of the TCR CDR3 used the HTBI primer set. MiXCR was run by TCRdb on the multiplex PCR reads, yielding one entry per CDR3 protein. The top ten clones hold 20% to 30% of a sample with hundreds of thousands of distinct CDR3 sequences, approximately 26% of them seen once. This clonotype was detected ten times or more. Its antigen is undetermined.

The specimen sequenced was blood. The chain employs TRBV20-1 and TRBJ1-2; tentatively, D is TRBD1 (6 bases). The receptor's source is a man in his forties or fifties with Graves' hyperthyroidism that later progressed to Graves' ophthalmopathy. CDR3 coding DNA: TGCAGTGCTAGAGTCCGGACAGAAATCTATGGCTACACCTTC. Its protein product is CSARVRTEIYGYTF.